The sequence of this T cell receptor beta chain was determined in a study of blood T cell repertoires in COVID-19. About the research overall: Both acute and convalescent COVID-19 samples were obtained from the United States, Italy and Spain. PBMCs, B-cell-depleted T cells, or T cells provided the cDNA or gDNA that made up the material.

CDR1 is SGHDT, CDR2 YYEEEE, per germline. V was shortened by 1 base and J by 0 bases, with 7 bases between the two germline ends. This CDR3 is 14 amino acids long. Original analysis: Amplifying reference gene primers gave estimates of nucleated cell counts. Sequencing used immunoSEQ multiplex PCR; TCRdb keeps in-frame clones, though not all of them. Clonal size and the V and J genes are those of that table, whereas D and trimming came from the DNA. The data hold about 150,000 clones, with approximately 90% observed a single time. Sequenced material: peripheral blood. The rearrangement uses TRBV5-6 and TRBJ1-1; D uncertain. The clonotype comes from a human donor in a cohort sampled during active COVID-19. The CDR3 DNA is TGTGCCAGCAGCTTGCCCGACTTGAACACTGAAGCTTTCTTT. Translation gives CASSLPDLNTEAFF.